This T cell receptor (beta chain) was sequenced in a study of blood T cell repertoires in COVID-19. Overall study: The United States, Italy and Spain provided the acute and convalescent COVID-19 samples. T cells, B-cell-depleted T cells, or PBMCs provided the cDNA or gDNA that served as material.

This clone was observed a few times. Original data processing: Reference gene primer amplification yielded estimated nucleated cell counts. The protocol was immunoSEQ multiplex PCR, while the TCRdb copy is restricted to in-frame clones and leaves out a portion. From that table come the V and J calls and clone size; the DNA was used to work out D and trimming. The repertoire holds more than 15,000 clones, with about 90% as singletons. The CDR3 loop spans 14 amino acids. V was pared by 5 bases and J by 0 bases, with 12 bases between. CDR1 SGHRS and CDR2 YFSETQ come from the germline V gene. Sample: peripheral blood. The sequence derives from a human donor in a cohort sampled during active COVID-19. The rearrangement uses TRBV5-1 and TRBJ2-7; D unresolved. CDR3 loop: CASRSSEPSYEQYF. In nucleotides, the CDR3 is TGCGCCAGCAGATCTTCCGAGCCCTCCTACGAGCAGTACTTC. Looking up the rest from reference TRBV5-1 and TRBJ2-7 gives the full variable domain: KAGVTQTPRYLIKTRGQQVTLSCSPISGHRSVSWYQQTPGQGLQFLFEYFSETQRNKGNFPGRFSGRQFSNSRSEMNVSTLELGDSALYLCASRSSEPSYEQYFGPGTRLTVT.